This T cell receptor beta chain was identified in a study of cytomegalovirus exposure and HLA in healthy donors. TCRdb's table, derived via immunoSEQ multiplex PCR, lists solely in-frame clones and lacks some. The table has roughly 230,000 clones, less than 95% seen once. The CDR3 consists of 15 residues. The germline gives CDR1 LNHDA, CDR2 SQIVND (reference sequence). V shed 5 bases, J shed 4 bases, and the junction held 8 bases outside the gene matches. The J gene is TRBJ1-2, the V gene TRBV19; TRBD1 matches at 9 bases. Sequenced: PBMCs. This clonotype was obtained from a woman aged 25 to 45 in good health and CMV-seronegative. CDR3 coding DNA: TGTGCCAGTAGTGAAGGGACAGGGATGCGCTATGGCTACACCTTC. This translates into CASSEGTGMRYGYTF.